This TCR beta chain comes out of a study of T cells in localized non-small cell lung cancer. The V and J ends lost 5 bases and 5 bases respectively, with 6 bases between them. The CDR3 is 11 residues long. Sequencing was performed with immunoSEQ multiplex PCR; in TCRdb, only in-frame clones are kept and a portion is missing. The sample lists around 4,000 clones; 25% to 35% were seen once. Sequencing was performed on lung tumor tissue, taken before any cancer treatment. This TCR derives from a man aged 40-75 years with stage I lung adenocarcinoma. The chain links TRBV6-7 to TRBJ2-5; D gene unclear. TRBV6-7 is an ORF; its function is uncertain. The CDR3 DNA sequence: TGTGCCAGCAGTACGGCGGAGACCCAGTACTTC. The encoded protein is CASSTAETQYF.